This TCR beta chain stems from a study of CD8+ T cells in alopecia areata. Study background: It was oral tofacitinib, at 5 to 10 mg twice daily, that treated patients received.

Extraction of RNA preceded its reverse transcription into cDNA, which served as the sequencing template. Clones were sequenced by immunoSEQ multiplex PCR, and TCRdb holds only the in-frame ones, with some missing. The sample gives fewer than 150,000 clones, 45% to 65% of which show up once; about 4.9% is in the top ten. As to this clone: As yet, its antigen is unknown.

V dropped 5 bases and J dropped 10 bases, with 13 bases sitting between them. Germline values: CDR1 SGHTA, CDR2 FQGTGA. The CDR3 totals 12 residues. Lesional scalp punch biopsies and peripheral blood were collected from alopecia areata patients. Study findings and constraints: Clonality in lesional scalp, especially alopecia totalis/universalis, exceeded that of normal scalp. Scalp sequencing captures resident alphabeta T cells of normal skin too.

Material: CD4+ T cells sorted from blood, obtained at week 0. The chain recombines TRBV7-3 with TRBJ2-3; D ambiguous. The clonotype was recovered from a human donor with alopecia areata. CDR3 nucleotides: TGTGCCAGCAGCCGCGACTCCGCTGCGCAGTATTTT. This codes for CASSRDSAAQYF.